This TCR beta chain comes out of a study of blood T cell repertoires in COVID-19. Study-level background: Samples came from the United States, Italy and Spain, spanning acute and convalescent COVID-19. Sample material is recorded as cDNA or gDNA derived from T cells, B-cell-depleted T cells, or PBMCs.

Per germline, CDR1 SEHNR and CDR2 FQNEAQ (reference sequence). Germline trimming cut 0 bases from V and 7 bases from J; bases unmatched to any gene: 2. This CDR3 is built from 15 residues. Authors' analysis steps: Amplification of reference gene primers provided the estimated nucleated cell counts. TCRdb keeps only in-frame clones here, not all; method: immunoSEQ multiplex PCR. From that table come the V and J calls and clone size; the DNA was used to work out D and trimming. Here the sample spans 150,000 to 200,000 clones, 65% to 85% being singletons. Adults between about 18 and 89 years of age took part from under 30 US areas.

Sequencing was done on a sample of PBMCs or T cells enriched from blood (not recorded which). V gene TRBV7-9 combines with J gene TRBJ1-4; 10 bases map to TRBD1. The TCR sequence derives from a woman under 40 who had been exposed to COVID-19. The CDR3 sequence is CASSLAGQGGEKLFF. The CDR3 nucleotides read TGTGCCAGCAGCTTAGCCGGACAGGGGGGTGAAAAACTGTTTTTT.